This T cell receptor (beta chain) was captured in a study of Ad26.COV2.S vaccination and SARS-CoV-2 variants. Study-level information: Each vaccinee took Ad26.COV2.S intramuscularly, once or twice 56 days apart.

The table came from immunoSEQ multiplex PCR; TCRdb's copy has only in-frame clones and leaves some out. The sample lists about 350,000 clones; less than 90% were seen once. Described treatment: around 19 received Ad26.COV2.S at low or high dose, single or two shots; five or six received placebo; per-sample allocation not given. The samples were gathered on day 63 after the first injection of vaccine or placebo. Findings and limits, study-wide: Vaccinees showed greater spike-specific TCR breadth than placebo recipients. Comparable non-spike TCR breadth was observed in vaccine and placebo recipients. CD8+ and CD4+ T cells specific for spike reportedly responded with substantial breadth after vaccination.

Regarding this clone: Its antigen is as yet unknown.

The germline CDR1 and CDR2 sequences are SGDLS and YYNGEE. V dropped 4 bases and J dropped 5 bases, with 24 bases sitting between them. The length of the CDR3 is 17 residues. The sequence was obtained from a person between 18 and 60 years old who received the Ad26.COV2.S COVID-19 vaccine or a placebo. The chain joins TRBV9 to TRBJ1-1; D might be TRBD1 (5 bases). The sequencing used peripheral blood, collected in a trial of Ad26.COV2.S vaccine versus placebo. The CDR3 DNA is TGTGCCAGCAGCACCCAAATCAGGGACTCCCGAGGGACTGAAGCTTTCTTT. Its translation is CASSTQIRDSRGTEAFF.